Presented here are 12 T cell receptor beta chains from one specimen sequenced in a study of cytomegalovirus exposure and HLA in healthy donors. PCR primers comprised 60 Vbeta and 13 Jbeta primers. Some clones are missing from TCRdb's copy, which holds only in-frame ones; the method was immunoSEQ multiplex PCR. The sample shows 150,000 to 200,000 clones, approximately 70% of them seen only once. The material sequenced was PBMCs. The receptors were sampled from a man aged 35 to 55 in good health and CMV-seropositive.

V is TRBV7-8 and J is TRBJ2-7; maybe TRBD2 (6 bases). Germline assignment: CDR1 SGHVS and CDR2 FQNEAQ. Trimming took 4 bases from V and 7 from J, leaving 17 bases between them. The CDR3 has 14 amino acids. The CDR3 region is CASSSREVPVEQYF. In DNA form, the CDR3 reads TGTGCCAGCAGCTCCAGGGAGGTCCCCGTAGAGCAGTACTTC.

The CDR3 loop is CASSSPGGGAGYEQYF. As DNA, the CDR3 is TGTGCCAGCAGCTCCCCTGGCGGGGGGGCGGGCTACGAGCAGTACTTC. The V gene is TRBV7-2, the J gene TRBJ2-7; 9 bases align to TRBD2. The CDR3 is 16 amino acids. The V and J ends lost 4 bases and 3 bases, in that order; junction bases with no gene match: 10. Germline CDR1 SGHTA, CDR2 FQGNSA. Full variable domain (rest looked up from reference TRBV7-2 and TRBJ2-7): GAGVSQSPSNKVTEKGKDVELRCDPISGHTALYWYRQSLGQGLEFLIYFQGNSAPDKSGLPSDRFSAERTGGSVSTLTIQRTQQEDSAVYLCASSSPGGGAGYEQYFGPGTRLTVT.

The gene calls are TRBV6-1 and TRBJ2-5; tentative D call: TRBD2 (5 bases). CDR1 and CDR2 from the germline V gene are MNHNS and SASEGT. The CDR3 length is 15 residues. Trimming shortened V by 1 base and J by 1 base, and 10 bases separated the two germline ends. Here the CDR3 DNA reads TGTGCCAGCAGTGAAGGCGGGTACTCCCAAGAGACCCAGTACTTC. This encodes CASSEGGYSQETQYF.

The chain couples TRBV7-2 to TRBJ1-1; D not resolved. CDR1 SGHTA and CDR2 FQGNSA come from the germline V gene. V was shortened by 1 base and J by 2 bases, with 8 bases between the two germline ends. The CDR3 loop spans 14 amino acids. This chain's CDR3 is CASSLDNRNTEAFF. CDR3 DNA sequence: TGTGCCAGCAGCTTAGATAACAGAAACACTGAAGCTTTCTTT.

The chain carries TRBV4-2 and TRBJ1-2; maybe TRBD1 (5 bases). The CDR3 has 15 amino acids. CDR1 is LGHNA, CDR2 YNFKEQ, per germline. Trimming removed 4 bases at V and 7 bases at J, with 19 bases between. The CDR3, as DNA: TGTGCCAGCAGCCTACTCCGGGACTACCTATTTGGCTACACCTTC. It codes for CASSLLRDYLFGYTF.

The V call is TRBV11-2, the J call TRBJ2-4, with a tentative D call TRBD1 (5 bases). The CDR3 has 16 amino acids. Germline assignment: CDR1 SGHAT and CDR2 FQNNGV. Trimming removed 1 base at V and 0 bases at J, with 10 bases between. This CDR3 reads CASSLVGVVAKNIQYF. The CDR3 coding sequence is TGTGCCAGCAGCTTAGTAGGGGTAGTAGCCAAAAACATTCAGTACTTC.

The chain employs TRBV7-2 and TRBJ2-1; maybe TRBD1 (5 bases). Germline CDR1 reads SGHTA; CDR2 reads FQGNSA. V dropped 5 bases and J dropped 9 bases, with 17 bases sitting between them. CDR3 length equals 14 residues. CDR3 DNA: TGTGCCAGCAGCCTATTCATCCCCAGGGCTGAGCAGTTCTTC. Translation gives CASSLFIPRAEQFF.

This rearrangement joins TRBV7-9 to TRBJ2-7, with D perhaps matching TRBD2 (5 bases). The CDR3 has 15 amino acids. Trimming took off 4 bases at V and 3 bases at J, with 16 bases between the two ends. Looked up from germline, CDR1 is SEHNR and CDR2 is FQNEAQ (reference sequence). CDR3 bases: TGTGCCAGCAGCTCCCCTCGGCCAGGAGGCTACGAGCAGTACTTC. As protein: CASSSPRPGGYEQYF.

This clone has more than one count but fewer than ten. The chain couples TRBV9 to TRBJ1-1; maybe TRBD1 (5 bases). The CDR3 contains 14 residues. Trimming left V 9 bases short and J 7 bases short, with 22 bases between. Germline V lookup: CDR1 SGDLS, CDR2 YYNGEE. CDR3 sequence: CATSRDLATGEAFF. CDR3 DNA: TGTGCCACAAGTCGGGACTTGGCAACTGGTGAAGCTTTCTTT. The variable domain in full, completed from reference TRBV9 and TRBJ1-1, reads DSGVTQTPKHLITATGQRVTLRCSPRSGDLSVYWYQQSLDQGLQFLIQYYNGEERAKGNILERFSAQQFPDLHSELNLSSLELGDSALYFCATSRDLATGEAFFGQGTRLTVV.

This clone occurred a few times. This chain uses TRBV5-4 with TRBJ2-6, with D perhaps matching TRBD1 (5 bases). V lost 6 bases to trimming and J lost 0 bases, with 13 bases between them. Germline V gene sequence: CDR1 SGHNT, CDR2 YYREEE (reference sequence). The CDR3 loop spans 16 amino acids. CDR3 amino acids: CASNTGSPSGANVLTF. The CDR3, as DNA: TGTGCCAGCAACACAGGATCGCCCTCTGGGGCCAACGTCCTGACTTTC.

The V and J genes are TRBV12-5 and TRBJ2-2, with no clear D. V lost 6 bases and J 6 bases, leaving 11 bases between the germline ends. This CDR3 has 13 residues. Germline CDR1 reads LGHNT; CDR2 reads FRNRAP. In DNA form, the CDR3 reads TGTGCTAGTGGCTCCGACTGGGCCGGGGAGCTGTTTTTT. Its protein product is CASGSDWAGELFF.

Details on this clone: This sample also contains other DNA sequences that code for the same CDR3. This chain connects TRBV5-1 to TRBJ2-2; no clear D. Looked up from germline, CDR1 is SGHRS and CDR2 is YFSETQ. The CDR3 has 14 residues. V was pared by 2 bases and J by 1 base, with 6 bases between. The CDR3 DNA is TGCGCCAGCAGCTTAACGGGGAACACCGGGGAGCTGTTTTTT. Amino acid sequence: CASSLTGNTGELFF.